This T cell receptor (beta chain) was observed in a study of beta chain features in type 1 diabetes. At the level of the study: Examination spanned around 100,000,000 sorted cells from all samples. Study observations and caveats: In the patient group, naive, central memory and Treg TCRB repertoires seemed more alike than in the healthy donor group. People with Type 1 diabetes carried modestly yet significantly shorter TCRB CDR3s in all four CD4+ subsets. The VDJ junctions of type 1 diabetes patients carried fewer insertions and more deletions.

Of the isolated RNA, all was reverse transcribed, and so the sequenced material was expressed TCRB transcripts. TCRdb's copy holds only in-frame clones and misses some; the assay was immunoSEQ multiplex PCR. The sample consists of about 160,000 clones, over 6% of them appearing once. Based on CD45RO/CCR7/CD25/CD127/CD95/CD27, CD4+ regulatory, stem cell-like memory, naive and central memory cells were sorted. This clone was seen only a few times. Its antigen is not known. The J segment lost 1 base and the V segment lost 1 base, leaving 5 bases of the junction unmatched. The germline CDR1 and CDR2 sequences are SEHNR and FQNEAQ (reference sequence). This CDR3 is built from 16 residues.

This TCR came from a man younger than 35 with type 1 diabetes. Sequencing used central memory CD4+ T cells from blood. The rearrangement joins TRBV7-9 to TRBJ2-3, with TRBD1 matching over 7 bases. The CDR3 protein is CASSLEVGQGTDTQYF. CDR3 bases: TGTGCCAGCAGCTTAGAGGTTGGACAGGGCACAGATACGCAGTATTTT. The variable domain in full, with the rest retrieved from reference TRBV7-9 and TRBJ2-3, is DTGVSQNPRHKITKRGQNVTFRCDPISEHNRLYWYRQTLGQGPEFLTYFQNEAQLEKSRLLSDRFSAERPKGSFSTLEIQRTEQGDSAMYLCASSLEVGQGTDTQYFGPGTRLTVL.